This TCR beta chain appears in the sequencing data of a study of cytomegalovirus exposure and HLA in healthy donors. Study in general: Around 78 million unique TCRs, all from HLA-typed donors, were included in an early release of the data. When 398 donors were genotyped, just over 80% of them were found to fall in the Caucasian-associated ancestry cluster.

General observations from the study: With later analysis, a missense DCLRE1C variant became linked to TCR beta V- and J-gene trimming. Clonal expansion, a later analysis showed, was greater in HLA-associated TCR beta chains than in equally common others.

The CDR3 extends over 15 amino acids. Germline CDR1 and CDR2: MNHEY and SVGAGI. The junction had 12 bases not matched to a gene; V was cut back by 6 bases and J by 7 bases. Details on this clone: What it binds is unknown.

The PCR used 60 Vbeta and 13 Jbeta primers. Profiling relied on immunoSEQ multiplex PCR, and the TCRdb table lists in-frame clones only, not all of them. The repertoire has approximately 160,000 clones, around 72% of them found once; the top ten carry approximately 1.5%. Sequenced input: PBMCs. The clonotype originates from a man aged 45-60 years in good health and CMV-seronegative. This chain joins TRBV6-5 and TRBJ2-3, with 8 bases lining up with TRBD2. Written as DNA, the CDR3 is TGTGCCAGCAGCGCCTCCACTAGCGGCGCCAATACGCAGTATTTT. Residues: CASSASTSGANTQYF.